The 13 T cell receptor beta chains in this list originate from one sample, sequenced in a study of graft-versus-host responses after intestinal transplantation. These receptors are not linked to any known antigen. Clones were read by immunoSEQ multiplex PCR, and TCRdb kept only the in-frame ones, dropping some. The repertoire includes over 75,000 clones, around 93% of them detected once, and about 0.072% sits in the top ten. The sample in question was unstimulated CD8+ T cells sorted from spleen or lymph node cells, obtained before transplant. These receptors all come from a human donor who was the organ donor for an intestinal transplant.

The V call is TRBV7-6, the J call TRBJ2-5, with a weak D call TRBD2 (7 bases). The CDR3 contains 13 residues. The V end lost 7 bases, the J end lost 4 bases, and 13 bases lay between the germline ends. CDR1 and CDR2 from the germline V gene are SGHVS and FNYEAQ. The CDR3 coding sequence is TGTGCCAGCAATGGGGGGGGGCGAGAGACCCAGTACTTC. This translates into CASNGGGRETQYF.

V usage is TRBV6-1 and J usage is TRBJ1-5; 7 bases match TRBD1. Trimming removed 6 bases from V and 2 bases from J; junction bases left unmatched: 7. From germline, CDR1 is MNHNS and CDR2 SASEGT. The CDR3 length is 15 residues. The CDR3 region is CASSDTGVGNQPQHF. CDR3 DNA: TGTGCCAGCAGCGATACAGGGGTAGGCAATCAGCCCCAGCATTTT.

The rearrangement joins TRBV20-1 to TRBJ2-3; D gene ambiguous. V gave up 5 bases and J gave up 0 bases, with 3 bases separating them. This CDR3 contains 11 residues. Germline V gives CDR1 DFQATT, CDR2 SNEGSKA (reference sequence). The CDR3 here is CSAPSTDTQYF. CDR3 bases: TGCAGTGCTCCTAGCACAGATACGCAGTATTTT.

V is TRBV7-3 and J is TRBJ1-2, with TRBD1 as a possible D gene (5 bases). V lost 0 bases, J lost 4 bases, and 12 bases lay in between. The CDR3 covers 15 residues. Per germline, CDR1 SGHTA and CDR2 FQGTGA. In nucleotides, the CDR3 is TGTGCCAGCAGCTTAACGTTGGGACTGTGCTATGGCTACACCTTC. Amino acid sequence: CASSLTLGLCYGYTF.

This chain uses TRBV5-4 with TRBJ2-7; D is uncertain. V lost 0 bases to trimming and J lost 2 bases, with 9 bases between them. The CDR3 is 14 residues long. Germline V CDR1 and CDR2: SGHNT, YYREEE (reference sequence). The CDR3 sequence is CASSLGPETYEQYF. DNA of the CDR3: TGTGCCAGCAGCTTGGGTCCGGAGACCTACGAGCAGTACTTC. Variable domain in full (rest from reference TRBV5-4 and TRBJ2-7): ETGVTQSPTHLIKTRGQQVTLRCSSQSGHNTVSWYQQALGQGPQFIFQYYREEENGRGNFPPRFSGLQFPNYSSELNVNALELDDSALYLCASSLGPETYEQYFGPGTRLTVT.

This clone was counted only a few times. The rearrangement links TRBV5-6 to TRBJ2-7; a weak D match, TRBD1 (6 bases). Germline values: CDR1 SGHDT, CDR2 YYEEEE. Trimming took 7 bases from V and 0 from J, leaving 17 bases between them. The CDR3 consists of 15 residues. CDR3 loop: CASYGLTGDSYEQYF. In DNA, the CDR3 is TGTGCCAGCTACGGTCTGACAGGCGACTCCTACGAGCAGTACTTC.

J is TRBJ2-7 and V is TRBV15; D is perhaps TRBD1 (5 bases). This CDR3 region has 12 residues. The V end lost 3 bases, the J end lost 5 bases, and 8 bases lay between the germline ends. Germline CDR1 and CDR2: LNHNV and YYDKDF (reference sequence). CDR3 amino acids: CATSSVRDEQYF. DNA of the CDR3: TGTGCCACCAGCAGCGTCAGGGACGAGCAGTACTTC. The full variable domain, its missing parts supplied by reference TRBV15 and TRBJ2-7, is DAMVIQNPRYQVTQFGKPVTLSCSQTLNHNVMYWYQQKSSQAPKLLFHYYDKDFNNEADTPDNFQSRRPNTSFCFLDIRSPGLGDTAMYLCATSSVRDEQYFGPGTRLTVT.

CDR3 sequence: CASSVPSGGLSTDTQYF. CDR3 DNA: TGTGCCAGCAGCGTCCCTAGCGGGGGGCTCAGCACAGATACGCAGTATTTT. The rearrangement uses TRBV9 and TRBJ2-3; 11 bases are shared with TRBD2. The germline V gene has CDR1 SGDLS and CDR2 YYNGEE. The ends lost 2 bases at V and 0 bases at J; junction bases unmatched: 5. The CDR3 runs 17 residues.

The CDR3 reads CASSAGTAEAFF. CDR3 DNA: TGTGCCAGCAGTGCCGGGACAGCTGAAGCTTTCTTT. The chain recombines TRBV25-1 with TRBJ1-1; 7 bases fit TRBD1. The CDR3 loop spans 12 amino acids. Germline CDR1 and CDR2: MGHDK and SYGVNS. V gave up 4 bases and J gave up 6 bases; unmatched junction bases: 2. Filled out from reference TRBV25-1 and TRBJ1-1, the complete variable domain reads EADIYQTPRYLVIGTGKKITLECSQTMGHDKMYWYQQDPGMELHLIHYSYGVNSTEKGDLSSESTVSRIRTEHFPLTLESARPSHTSQYLCASSAGTAEAFFGQGTRLTVV.

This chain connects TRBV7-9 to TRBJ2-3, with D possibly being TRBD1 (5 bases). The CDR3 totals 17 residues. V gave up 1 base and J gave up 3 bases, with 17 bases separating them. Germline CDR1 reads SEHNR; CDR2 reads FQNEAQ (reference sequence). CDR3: CASSLEGSGSWTDTQYF. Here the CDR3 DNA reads TGTGCCAGCAGCTTAGAGGGGTCAGGAAGTTGGACAGATACGCAGTATTTT.

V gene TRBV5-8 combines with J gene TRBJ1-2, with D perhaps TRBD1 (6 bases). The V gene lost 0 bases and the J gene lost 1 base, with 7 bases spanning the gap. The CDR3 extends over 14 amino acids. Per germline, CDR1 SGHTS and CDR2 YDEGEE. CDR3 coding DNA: TGTGCCAGCAGCTTGGGACAGGTTAACTATGGCTACACCTTC. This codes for CASSLGQVNYGYTF.

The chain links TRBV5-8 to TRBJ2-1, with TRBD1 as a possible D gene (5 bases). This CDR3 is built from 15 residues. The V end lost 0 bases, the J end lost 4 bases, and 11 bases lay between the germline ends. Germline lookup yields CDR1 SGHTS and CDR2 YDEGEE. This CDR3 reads CASSLGGTGYNEQFF. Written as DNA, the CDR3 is TGTGCCAGCAGCTTGGGCGGCACAGGATACAATGAGCAGTTCTTC.

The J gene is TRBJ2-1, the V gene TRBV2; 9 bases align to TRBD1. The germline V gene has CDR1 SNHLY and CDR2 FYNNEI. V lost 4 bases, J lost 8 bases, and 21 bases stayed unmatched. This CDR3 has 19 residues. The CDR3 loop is CASSALSIGGTGKDYEQFF. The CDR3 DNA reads TGTGCCAGCAGTGCTCTCTCCATTGGAGGGACAGGGAAGGATTATGAGCAGTTCTTC.